A single sample is the source of the 11 T cell receptor beta chains below, sequenced in a study of blood T cell repertoires in COVID-19. Libraries were prepared by immunoSEQ multiplex PCR; TCRdb keeps only in-frame clonotypes and omits some of them. The sample yields about 22,000 clones, around 83% seen once. Sequenced input: peripheral blood. These receptors all come from a man aged 65 to 79 with acute or convalescent COVID-19.

By sample fraction, this clone is medium-sized. The rearrangement joins TRBV9 to TRBJ2-4, with 7 bases matching TRBD1. With V trimmed by 0 bases and J by 0 bases, 6 bases remained unmatched. The germline V gene has CDR1 SGDLS and CDR2 YYNGEE. The CDR3 runs 17 residues. CDR3 DNA sequence: TGTGCCAGCAGCGTAGGTGTAGACAGGGAAGCCAAAAACATTCAGTACTTC. Encoded protein: CASSVGVDREAKNIQYF.

This clone has more than one count but fewer than ten. The chain combines TRBV4-1 with TRBJ2-1; D gene unclear. Trimming pared 4 bases from V and 7 bases from J, leaving 23 bases between. This CDR3 comprises 17 residues. Per germline, CDR1 MGHRA and CDR2 YSYEKL. CDR3 sequence: CASSPSDFVSLANEQFF. The CDR3 coding sequence is TGCGCCAGCAGCCCCTCCGATTTTGTTTCCCTGGCAAATGAGCAGTTCTTC.

This clone was observed a handful of times. The gene calls are TRBV29-1 and TRBJ1-2, with TRBD1 as a possible D gene (6 bases). The CDR3 spans 11 residues. The V gene lost 5 bases and the J gene lost 8 bases, with 12 bases spanning the gap. CDR1 is SQVTM and CDR2 is ANQGSEA in the germline V gene. DNA for the CDR3: TGCAGCGTTAGCGAGGGGGAAGGCTACACCTTC. This sequence encodes CSVSEGEGYTF.

This CDR3 reads CASSLGLAATDTQYF. Here the CDR3 DNA reads TGTGCCAGCAGCTTGGGACTAGCGGCCACAGATACGCAGTATTTT. The chain carries TRBV5-8 and TRBJ2-3; 9 nucleotides match TRBD2. Germline V CDR1 and CDR2: SGHTS, YDEGEE. V was pared by 0 bases and J by 2 bases, with 1 base of the junction left unmatched. CDR3 length equals 15 residues.

The chain links TRBV27 to TRBJ2-3, with D hard to call. V lost 7 bases to trimming and J lost 3 bases, with 11 bases between them. The CDR3 consists of 13 residues. Per germline, CDR1 MNHEY and CDR2 SMNVEV (reference sequence). The CDR3 protein is CASTATRTDTQYF. In DNA form, the CDR3 reads TGTGCCAGCACGGCCACGAGGACAGATACGCAGTATTTT.

The V gene is TRBV28, the J gene TRBJ2-7, with a tentative D call TRBD2 (6 bases). Germline lookup yields CDR1 MDHEN and CDR2 SYDVKM. The ends were cut back, 2 bases at V and 4 bases at J, with 9 bases in the middle. CDR3 length equals 13 residues. The CDR3 reads CASSLAGSYEQYF. The CDR3 coding sequence is TGTGCCAGCAGTTTAGCGGGAAGTTACGAGCAGTACTTC. Full variable domain (rest looked up from reference TRBV28 and TRBJ2-7): DVKVTQSSRYLVKRTGEKVFLECVQDMDHENMFWYRQDPGLGLRLIYFSYDVKMKEKGDIPEGYSVSREKKERFSLILESASTNQTSMYLCASSLAGSYEQYFGPGTRLTVT.

The rearrangement uses TRBV6-5 and TRBJ2-7; D ambiguous. This CDR3 is 16 amino acids long. Germline V gene sequence: CDR1 MNHEY, CDR2 SVGAGI. Trimming cost V 0 bases and J 0 bases, with 12 bases left between them. The CDR3 DNA reads as TGTGCCAGCAGTTACTCACCAGGCCTGAGCTCCTACGAGCAGTACTTC. This encodes CASSYSPGLSSYEQYF.

This chain connects TRBV6-5 to TRBJ1-2; 10 nucleotides agree with TRBD1. Per germline, CDR1 MNHEY and CDR2 SVGAGI. This CDR3 region has 14 residues. Unmatched junction bases numbered 9, after V lost 7 bases and J lost 7 bases. The chain's CDR3 is CASTDRGPWAGYTF. DNA for the CDR3: TGTGCCAGCACCGACAGGGGGCCCTGGGCTGGCTACACCTTC.

This sequence joins TRBV18 and TRBJ2-1; TRBD2 is a possible D gene (5 bases). The CDR3 contains 12 residues. Trimming stripped 4 bases from V and 5 bases from J, with 6 bases between. The germline CDR1 and CDR2 sequences are KGHSH and LQKENI. For the CDR3, the DNA is TGTGCCAGCTCACAGGGAGACAATGAGCAGTTCTTC. Translated: CASSQGDNEQFF.

The V and J genes are TRBV29-1 and TRBJ1-2; tentative D call: TRBD1 (6 bases). Trimming shortened V by 4 bases and J by 2 bases, and 8 bases separated the two germline ends. The CDR3 is made up of 12 amino acids. The germline V gene has CDR1 SQVTM and CDR2 ANQGSEA. The CDR3 here is CSVAQGNYGYTF. The CDR3 bases are TGCAGCGTTGCACAGGGAAACTATGGCTACACCTTC.

The chain uses TRBV5-5 and TRBJ2-4; the match to TRBD1 covers 12 bases. This CDR3 is 18 amino acids long. With 5 bases clipped from V and 3 bases from J, the junction kept 12 bases outside the gene matches. Germline V gene lookup returns CDR1 SGHKS and CDR2 YYEKEE (reference sequence). The CDR3 nucleotides read TGTGCCAGCAGGTCCGGGACAGGGGGCTACCTCGACAAAAACATTCAGTACTTC. This codes for CASRSGTGGYLDKNIQYF.